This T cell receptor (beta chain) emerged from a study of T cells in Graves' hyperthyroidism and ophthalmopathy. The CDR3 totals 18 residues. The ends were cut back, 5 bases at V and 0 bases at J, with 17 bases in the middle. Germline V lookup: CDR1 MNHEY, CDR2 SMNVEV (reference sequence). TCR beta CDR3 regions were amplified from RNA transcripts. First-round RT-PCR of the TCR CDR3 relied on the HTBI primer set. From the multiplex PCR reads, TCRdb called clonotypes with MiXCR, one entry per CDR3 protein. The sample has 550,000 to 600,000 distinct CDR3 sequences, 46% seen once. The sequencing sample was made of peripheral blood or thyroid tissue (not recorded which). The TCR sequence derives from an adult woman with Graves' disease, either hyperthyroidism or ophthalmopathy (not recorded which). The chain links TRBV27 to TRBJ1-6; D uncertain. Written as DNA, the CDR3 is TGTGCCAGCAGTACAAGAGGGCCGCGGGGCTCCTATAATTCACCCCTCCACTTT. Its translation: CASSTRGPRGSYNSPLHF.